Described below is a single T cell receptor (beta chain) sequence and its context. Its antigen is not known. The sample originates from a study of T-cell reconstitution after alpha-beta-depleted transplantation in children. Overall study results and limits: Diversity and T-cell counts at one year after transplant derived mostly from new T cells. Recipient T cells and thymic progenitors that survived gave rise to the high TCRbeta diversity observed at day 60 in some patients.

TCRbeta library preparation incorporated unique molecular identifiers. TCRdb ran MiXCR on the PCR reads and lists one entry per CDR3 protein. The table includes roughly 50,000 distinct CDR3 sequences, approximately 43% detected once. The ends lost 3 bases at V and 4 bases at J; junction bases unmatched: 7. This CDR3 has 16 amino acids. Germline V lookup: CDR1 DFQATT, CDR2 SNEGSKA (reference sequence). This sequence was found in a male patient aged 5 to 17 who had a stem cell transplant for acute lymphoblastic leukemia, so the T cells may come from the graft donor. The material sequenced was PBMCs, mostly from graft donor cells, taken 360 days after TCRalphabeta/CD19-depleted stem cell transplant. The chain links TRBV20-1 to TRBJ2-5, with TRBD2 matching 14 bases. CDR3: CSARGTSGRNVETQYF. DNA of the CDR3: TGCAGTGCTAGGGGGACTAGCGGGAGAAACGTAGAGACCCAGTACTTC.